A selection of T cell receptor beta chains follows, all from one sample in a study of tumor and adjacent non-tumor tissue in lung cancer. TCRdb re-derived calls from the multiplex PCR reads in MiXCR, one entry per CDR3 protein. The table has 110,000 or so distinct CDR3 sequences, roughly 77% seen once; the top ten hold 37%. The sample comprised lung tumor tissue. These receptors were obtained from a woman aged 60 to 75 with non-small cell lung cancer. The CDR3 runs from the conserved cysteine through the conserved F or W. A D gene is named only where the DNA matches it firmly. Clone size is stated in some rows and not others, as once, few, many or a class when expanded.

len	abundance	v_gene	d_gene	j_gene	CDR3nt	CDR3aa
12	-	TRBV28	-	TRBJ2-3	TGTGCCTGCAGCACGCCGACAGATACGCAGTATTTT	CACSTPTDTQYF
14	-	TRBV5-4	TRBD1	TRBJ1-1	TGTGCCAGCCTCCGTGACAGGGTGAACAATGAAGCTTTCTTT	CASLRDRVNNEAFF
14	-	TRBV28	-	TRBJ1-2	TGTGCCAGCAGTTTATACTCCACAGGACAGGGCTACACCTTC	CASSLYSTGQGYTF
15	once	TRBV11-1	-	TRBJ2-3	TGTGCCAGCAACTCGACGAGGGGCCCCCCAGAAACGCAGTATTTT	CASNSTRGPPETQYF
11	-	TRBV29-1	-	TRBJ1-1	TGCGGGCGTCGGGATGGGACTGAAGCTTTCTTT	CGRRDGTEAFF
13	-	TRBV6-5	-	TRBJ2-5	TGCGTCAGCACGCAGCCTCTAGTGAAGACCCAGTACTTC	CVSTQPLVKTQYF
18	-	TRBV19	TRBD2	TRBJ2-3	TGTGCCAGTAGCCCGAGGACTAGCGGGAGGGTAGGCACAGATACGCAGTATTTT	CASSPRTSGRVGTDTQYF
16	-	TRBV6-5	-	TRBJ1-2	TGTGCCAGCTGTTACCAGTTACAGGCTCCCCTTATTGCAAACACCTTC	CASCYQLQAPLIANTF
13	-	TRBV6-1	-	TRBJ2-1	TGTGCTAGCAGACCGGGACTGAACAGTGAGCAGTTCTTC	CASRPGLNSEQFF
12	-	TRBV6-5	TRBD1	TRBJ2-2	TGTGCCAGCAGTTTAGACACAGGGGAGCTGATTTTT	CASSLDTGELIF
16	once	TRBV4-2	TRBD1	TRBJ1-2	TGTGCCAGTAGCCAAGAGGGGACAGTGGTCGGCTATGGCTACACCTTC	CASSQEGTVVGYGYTF
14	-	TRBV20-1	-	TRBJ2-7	TGCAGTGCTAGAGTTTCAGCGAGTTCCTACGAGCACTACTTC	CSARVSASSYEHYF
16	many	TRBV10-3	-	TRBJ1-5	TGTGCCATCAGTGAAAAGATGGTCCAGGACAATCAGCCCCAGCATTTT	CAISEKMVQDNQPQHF
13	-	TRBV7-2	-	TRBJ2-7	TGTGCCAGCAGCTTAGGCAGGGGGGCCGAGCAGTACTTC	CASSLGRGAEQYF
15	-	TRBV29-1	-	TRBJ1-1	TGCAGCGCCTCGAAAGAACAGGGAGTAAACACTGATGCTTTCTTT	CSASKEQGVNTDAFF
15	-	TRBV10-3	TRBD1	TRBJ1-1	TGTGCCATCAGCGGGACAGGGGATAGTACAACTGAAGCTTTCTTC	CAISGTGDSTTEAFF
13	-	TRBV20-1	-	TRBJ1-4	TGCAGTACTAGCGCAGGTCTGTCTGTAAAACTGTTTTTT	CSTSAGLSVKLFF
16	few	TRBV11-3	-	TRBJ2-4	TGTGCCAGCAGCTTAGGCCAGTGGGAGTCCAAGAACATTCAGTACTTC	CASSLGQWESKNIQYF
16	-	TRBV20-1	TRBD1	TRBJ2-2	TGCAGTGCTAGTTCACCCCAACAGGGGCGTACCGGGGAGCTGTTTTTT	CSASSPQQGRTGELFF
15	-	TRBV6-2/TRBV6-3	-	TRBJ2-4	TGCGCCAGTAGTTGGACGGACCTAGCCAAAAACATTCATTACTTC	CASSWTDLAKNIHYF
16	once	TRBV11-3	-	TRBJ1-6	TGTACCACCAGCCCCAAAAAAAGCTCCTATAATTCGCCCCTCCACTTT	CTTSPKKSSYNSPLHF
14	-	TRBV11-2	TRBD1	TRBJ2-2	TGTGGCAGCTTACAGACAGGGTGCACCGGGGAGCTGTTTTTT	CGSLQTGCTGELFF
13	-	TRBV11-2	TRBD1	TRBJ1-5	TGTGCCAGCTCCCGGGACAGGGGTCAGCACCATGATTTT	CASSRDRGQHHDF
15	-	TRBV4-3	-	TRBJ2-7	TGCGCCAGCAGCCAAGACCAGTCAAGTGGCTCCGAACAGTACTTC	CASSQDQSSGSEQYF
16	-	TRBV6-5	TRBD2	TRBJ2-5	TGTGCCAGCAGGGGCAGCCAGAGTAGCGGGAGGGCGAGCCAGTACTTC	CASRGSQSSGRASQYF
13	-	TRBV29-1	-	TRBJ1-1	TGCAGCGCGCGACAGGATCTTGACACTGAAGCTTACTTT	CSARQDLDTEAYF
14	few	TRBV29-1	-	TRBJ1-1	TGCAGCGTTGAAGGGAAAGCAGGGAACACTGAGGCTTCCTTT	CSVEGKAGNTEASF
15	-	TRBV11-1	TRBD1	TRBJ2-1	TGTGTCAGCAGCTTATTGGGGACAGGTTACAATGAGGAGTTCTTC	CVSSLLGTGYNEEFF
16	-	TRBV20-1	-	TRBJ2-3	TGCAGTGATAGAGATGACGTGAGGGCGAACACAGATACGCAGTATTTT	CSDRDDVRANTDTQYF
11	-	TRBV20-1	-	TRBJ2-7	TGCAGTGCGAGGAGCATCTACGAGCAGTATTTC	CSARSIYEQYF
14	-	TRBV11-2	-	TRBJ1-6	TGTGCCAGCAGCTTAAAGGCATGTAATTCACCCCTCCACTTT	CASSLKACNSPLHF
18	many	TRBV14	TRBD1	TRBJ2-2	TGTGCCAGCAGCCAGACCGCTACCGGGACAGGGGTTCCCGGGGAGCTGTTTTTT	CASSQTATGTGVPGELFF
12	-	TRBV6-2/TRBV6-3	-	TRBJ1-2	TGTGGCAGCAGCGACACGTACTATGGCTACACTTTC	CGSSDTYYGYTF
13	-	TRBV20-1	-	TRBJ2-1	TGCAGTGCTAGAAGGGACCAATACAATACGCAATTCTTC	CSARRDQYNTQFF
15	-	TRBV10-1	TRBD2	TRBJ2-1	TGCGCCCGCAGTCCATTCCTAGCGGGAGTGGATGAACAGTTCTTC	CARSPFLAGVDEQFF
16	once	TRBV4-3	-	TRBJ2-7	TGCGCCAGTAACCAAGATTGGGCAGCTGTCGGGTACGAGCAGTACTTC	CASNQDWAAVGYEQYF
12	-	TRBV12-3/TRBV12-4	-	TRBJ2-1	TGTGCCACCAATTTCAGGTACAATGTGCAGTTCTTC	CATNFRYNVQFF
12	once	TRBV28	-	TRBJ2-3	TGTGCCATCAGCGGGGGACAGGACCAAGTGTATTTT	CAISGGQDQVYF
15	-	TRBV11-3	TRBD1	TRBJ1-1	TGTGCCAGCAGCCTCGCGGGACAGGGAGTCACTGAAGCTTTCTTT	CASSLAGQGVTEAFF
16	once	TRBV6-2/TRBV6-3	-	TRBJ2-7	TGTGACAGCAGTTACCTGCGAAGGATTGGGTCCTACGAACAGTACTTC	CDSSYLRRIGSYEQYF
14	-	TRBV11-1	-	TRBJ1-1	TGTGCCAGTTGCTTTTTTGGGAGAGCAGCCAGGGCTTTTTTT	CASCFFGRAARAFF
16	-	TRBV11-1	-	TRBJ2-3	TGTGCCAGCAGCTTAGTGGGGGGGACAGTCAGAAATACGCAGTATTTT	CASSLVGGTVRNTQYF
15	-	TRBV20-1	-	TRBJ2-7	TGCAGTGCAGTAATGACAGAGAGGGTCTCAGACGAACAGTACTTC	CSAVMTERVSDEQYF
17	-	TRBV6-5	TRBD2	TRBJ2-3	TGTGCCAGCAGCGTAGCGGGGGTGATATCTAGCACATATACGCAGTATTTT	CASSVAGVISSTYTQYF
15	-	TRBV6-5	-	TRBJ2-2	TGTGCCAGCAGTTTCGGGCGGCGCATCACCGGGGAGCTGTTTTTT	CASSFGRRITGELFF
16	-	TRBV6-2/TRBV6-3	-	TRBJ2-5	TGTGCCACCAGTTTACTCTCCGACGGGGTCTACGAGACCCAGTACTTC	CATSLLSDGVYETQYF
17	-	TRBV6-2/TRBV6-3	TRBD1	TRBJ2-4	TGTGCCAACAGTTTGGGACAGGGGGCCGTAGCCAAAAACATTCAGTGCTTC	CANSLGQGAVAKNIQCF
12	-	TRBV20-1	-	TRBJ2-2	TGCGGTGCTAGCATAGTCACCGGGGAGCTGTTTTTT	CGASIVTGELFF
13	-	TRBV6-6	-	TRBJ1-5	TGTACTAGCAGTCACATGGTTAATCAGCCCCAGCATTTT	CTSSHMVNQPQHF
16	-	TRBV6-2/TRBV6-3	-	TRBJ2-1	TGTGCCAGCAGCTCACGCCCTAGCAGGGAAATCCATGAGCAGTTCTTC	CASSSRPSREIHEQFF
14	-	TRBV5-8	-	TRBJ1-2	TGTGCCAGCAGCTTGGGACAGACCCTCAGCGGCTACACCTTC	CASSLGQTLSGYTF
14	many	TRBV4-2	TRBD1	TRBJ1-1	TGTGCCAGCAGCCAACCACGACAGGGGTATGAAGCTTTCTTT	CASSQPRQGYEAFF
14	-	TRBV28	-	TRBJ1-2	TGTGCCAGCATCCGGGACGGGGCTTTTGTTGGCTACGCCTTC	CASIRDGAFVGYAF
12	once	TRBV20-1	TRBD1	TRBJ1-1	TGTAGTGCGGGAAACCAGGGGGCTGAAGCTTCCTTT	CSAGNQGAEASF